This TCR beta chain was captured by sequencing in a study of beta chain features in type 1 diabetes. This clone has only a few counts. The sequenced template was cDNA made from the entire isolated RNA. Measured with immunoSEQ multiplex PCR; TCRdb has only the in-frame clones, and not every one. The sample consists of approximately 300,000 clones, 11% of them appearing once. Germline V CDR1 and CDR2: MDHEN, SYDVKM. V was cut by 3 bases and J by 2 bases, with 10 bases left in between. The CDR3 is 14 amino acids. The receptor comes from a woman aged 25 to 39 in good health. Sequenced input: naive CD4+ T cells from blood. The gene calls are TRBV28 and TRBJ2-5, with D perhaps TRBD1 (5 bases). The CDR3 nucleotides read TGTGCCAGCAGTTTTCACGACAGACAAGAGACCCAGTACTTC. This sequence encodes CASSFHDRQETQYF. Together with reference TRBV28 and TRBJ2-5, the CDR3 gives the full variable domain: DVKVTQSSRYLVKRTGEKVFLECVQDMDHENMFWYRQDPGLGLRLIYFSYDVKMKEKGDIPEGYSVSREKKERFSLILESASTNQTSMYLCASSFHDRQETQYFGPGTRLLVL.